These T cell receptor beta chains were read from a single sample in a study of blood T cell repertoires in COVID-19. TCRdb keeps only in-frame clones here, not all; method: immunoSEQ multiplex PCR. The sample has about 190,000 clones, around 78% seen once. Input material: peripheral blood. The receptor set was obtained from an elderly woman with active or convalescent COVID-19. CDR3s include the opening cysteine and the closing phenylalanine or tryptophan. D genes are given only for firm matches. Where a row states a size, it is once, few, many or the class of an expanded clone; other rows omit it.

abundance: .; j_gene: TRBJ1-1; v_gene: TRBV5-5; d_gene: .; CDR3aa: CASRQRTGANTEAFF; CDR3nt: TGTGCCAGCAGGCAACGGACGGGAGCGAACACTGAAGCTTTCTTT
abundance: .; j_gene: TRBJ2-7; v_gene: TRBV6-5; d_gene: TRBD2; CDR3aa: CASSRTSGTYEQYF; CDR3nt: TGTGCCAGCAGCCGGACTAGCGGTACCTACGAGCAGTACTTC
abundance: .; j_gene: TRBJ1-5; v_gene: TRBV2; d_gene: .; CDR3aa: CASGPTGRGQPQHF; CDR3nt: TGTGCCAGCGGTCCAACAGGGAGGGGTCAGCCCCAGCATTTT
abundance: .; j_gene: TRBJ2-3; v_gene: TRBV4-2; d_gene: TRBD2; CDR3aa: CASSRETSGYTDTQYF; CDR3nt: TGTGCCAGCAGCCGAGAGACTAGCGGGTACACAGATACGCAGTATTTT
abundance: once; j_gene: TRBJ2-1; v_gene: TRBV10-3; d_gene: TRBD2; CDR3aa: CAISDGSGGGLSYNEQFF; CDR3nt: TGTGCCATCAGTGACGGTAGCGGGGGGGGACTCTCTTACAATGAGCAGTTCTTC
abundance: .; j_gene: TRBJ1-2; v_gene: TRBV4-1; d_gene: TRBD1; CDR3aa: CASSPRGQEYGYTF; CDR3nt: TGCGCCAGCAGCCCCCGGGGACAGGAGTATGGCTACACCTTC
abundance: .; j_gene: TRBJ2-2; v_gene: TRBV7-2; d_gene: .; CDR3aa: CASHGGTGELFF; CDR3nt: TGTGCCTCACATGGTGGCACCGGGGAGCTGTTTTTT
abundance: .; j_gene: TRBJ2-1; v_gene: TRBV7-9; d_gene: TRBD2; CDR3aa: CASSLRSGGMNEQFF; CDR3nt: TGTGCCAGCAGCTTAAGAAGCGGGGGGATGAATGAGCAGTTCTTC
abundance: .; j_gene: TRBJ1-3; v_gene: TRBV3-1/TRBV3-2; d_gene: .; CDR3aa: CASSPGAFGRTIYF; CDR3nt: TGTGCCAGCAGCCCAGGGGCGTTCGGACGCACCATATATTTT
abundance: .; j_gene: TRBJ2-1; v_gene: TRBV7-2; d_gene: TRBD2; CDR3aa: CASSFPSGGAYEQFF; CDR3nt: TGTGCCAGCAGCTTCCCCAGCGGGGGGGCGTATGAGCAGTTCTTC
abundance: .; j_gene: TRBJ1-1; v_gene: TRBV28; d_gene: .; CDR3aa: CASSPAPWTVTALNTEAFF; CDR3nt: TGTGCCAGCAGCCCAGCCCCCTGGACAGTCACTGCTTTGAACACTGAAGCTTTCTTT
abundance: .; j_gene: TRBJ1-2; v_gene: TRBV4-3; d_gene: .; CDR3aa: CASSQDKAGFYGYTF; CDR3nt: TGCGCCAGCAGCCAAGATAAGGCGGGGTTCTATGGCTACACCTTC
abundance: .; j_gene: TRBJ1-2; v_gene: TRBV2; d_gene: TRBD1; CDR3aa: CASNVRQGNGYTF; CDR3nt: TGTGCCAGCAACGTAAGACAGGGGAACGGCTACACCTTC
abundance: .; j_gene: TRBJ1-1; v_gene: TRBV7-2; d_gene: TRBD1; CDR3aa: CASSPDRAEAFF; CDR3nt: TGTGCCAGCAGTCCGGACAGGGCTGAAGCTTTCTTT
abundance: few; j_gene: TRBJ1-2; v_gene: TRBV3-1/TRBV3-2; d_gene: TRBD1; CDR3aa: CASSRTGGGYTF; CDR3nt: TGTGCCAGCAGCCGGACAGGGGGTGGCTACACCTTC
abundance: .; j_gene: TRBJ2-3; v_gene: TRBV5-1; d_gene: .; CDR3aa: CASSFTDPSTDTQYF; CDR3nt: TGCGCCAGCAGCTTTACAGACCCTAGCACAGATACGCAGTATTTT
abundance: .; j_gene: TRBJ2-1; v_gene: TRBV27; d_gene: .; CDR3aa: CASSLSSPYNEQFF; CDR3nt: TGTGCCAGCAGTTTATCTTCCCCGTACAATGAGCAGTTCTTC
abundance: .; j_gene: TRBJ1-1; v_gene: TRBV3-1/TRBV3-2; d_gene: TRBD1; CDR3aa: CASSQQGEDTEAFF; CDR3nt: TGTGCCAGCAGCCAGCAGGGGGAGGACACTGAAGCTTTCTTT
abundance: .; j_gene: TRBJ2-2; v_gene: TRBV14; d_gene: .; CDR3aa: CASRTVTTGELFF; CDR3nt: TGTGCCAGCCGGACAGTGACAACCGGGGAGCTGTTTTTT
abundance: .; j_gene: TRBJ1-2; v_gene: TRBV5-1; d_gene: TRBD1; CDR3aa: CASSRGQGPLNYGYTF; CDR3nt: TGCGCCAGCAGCCGCGGACAGGGGCCTCTTAACTATGGCTACACCTTC
abundance: .; j_gene: TRBJ1-1; v_gene: TRBV2; d_gene: TRBD1; CDR3aa: CASQTDRSTNTEAFF; CDR3nt: TGTGCCAGCCAAACGGACAGGTCAACTAACACTGAAGCTTTCTTT
abundance: few; j_gene: TRBJ2-7; v_gene: TRBV29-1; d_gene: TRBD2; CDR3aa: CSVEGLEYEQYF; CDR3nt: TGCAGCGTCGAGGGACTAGAATACGAGCAGTACTTC
abundance: .; j_gene: TRBJ2-1; v_gene: TRBV6-4; d_gene: TRBD1; CDR3aa: CASSRDRLDEQFF; CDR3nt: TGTGCCAGCAGCCGGGACAGATTGGATGAGCAGTTCTTC
abundance: once; j_gene: TRBJ1-5; v_gene: TRBV6-5; d_gene: .; CDR3aa: CASSEGRQPQHF; CDR3nt: TGTGCCAGCAGCGAGGGTCGACAGCCCCAGCATTTT
abundance: once; j_gene: TRBJ1-2; v_gene: TRBV27; d_gene: .; CDR3aa: CASSPDGGYGYTF; CDR3nt: TGTGCCAGCAGTCCGGACGGAGGCTATGGCTACACCTTC
abundance: .; j_gene: TRBJ1-1; v_gene: TRBV5-4; d_gene: .; CDR3aa: CATLSQGSAEAFF; CDR3nt: TGTGCCACCTTATCCCAGGGTTCGGCTGAAGCTTTCTTT
abundance: .; j_gene: TRBJ1-3; v_gene: TRBV2; d_gene: .; CDR3aa: CASSLQGLNSGNTIYF; CDR3nt: TGTGCCAGCAGTCTTCAGGGACTCAACTCTGGAAACACCATATATTTT
abundance: .; j_gene: TRBJ2-7; v_gene: TRBV24-1; d_gene: .; CDR3aa: CATSDSGRREQYF; CDR3nt: TGTGCCACCAGTGATTCAGGGAGGCGCGAGCAGTACTTC
abundance: few; j_gene: TRBJ2-3; v_gene: TRBV4-2; d_gene: TRBD2; CDR3aa: CASSQAGGGPADTQYF; CDR3nt: TGTGCCAGCAGCCAAGCGGGGGGGGGCCCCGCAGATACGCAGTATTTT
abundance: once; j_gene: TRBJ2-7; v_gene: TRBV28; d_gene: .; CDR3aa: CASSPRTESYEQYF; CDR3nt: TGTGCCAGCAGTCCCCGGACTGAGAGCTACGAGCAGTACTTC
abundance: .; j_gene: TRBJ1-6; v_gene: TRBV6-2/TRBV6-3; d_gene: .; CDR3aa: CASSHSSSRNSPLHF; CDR3nt: TGTGCCAGCAGCCACTCGTCGAGCCGTAATTCACCCCTCCACTTT
abundance: .; j_gene: TRBJ2-7; v_gene: TRBV6-2/TRBV6-3; d_gene: .; CDR3aa: CASSLRDEQYF; CDR3nt: TGTGCCAGCAGTCTACGGGACGAGCAGTACTTC
abundance: .; j_gene: TRBJ1-4; v_gene: TRBV27; d_gene: TRBD1; CDR3aa: CASSYRGPNEKLFF; CDR3nt: TGTGCCAGCAGCTACAGGGGGCCTAATGAAAAACTGTTTTTT
abundance: .; j_gene: TRBJ2-7; v_gene: TRBV6-5; d_gene: .; CDR3aa: CASSSRQPSYEQYF; CDR3nt: TGTGCCAGCAGCTCCAGACAGCCCTCCTACGAGCAGTACTTC
abundance: .; j_gene: TRBJ2-3; v_gene: TRBV12-3/TRBV12-4; d_gene: .; CDR3aa: CASSRVDTQYF; CDR3nt: TGTGCCAGCAGCCGGGTAGATACGCAGTATTTT
abundance: .; j_gene: TRBJ1-1; v_gene: TRBV5-1; d_gene: TRBD1; CDR3aa: CASSFTGVPNTEAFF; CDR3nt: TGCGCCAGCAGCTTTACAGGGGTCCCGAACACTGAAGCTTTCTTT
abundance: .; j_gene: TRBJ2-7; v_gene: TRBV7-2; d_gene: .; CDR3aa: CASSETPWENGEQYF; CDR3nt: TGTGCCAGCAGTGAAACCCCCTGGGAGAATGGCGAGCAGTACTTC
abundance: few; j_gene: TRBJ1-4; v_gene: TRBV5-1; d_gene: .; CDR3aa: CASSSQGGAEKLFF; CDR3nt: TGCGCCAGCAGCTCTCAGGGAGGTGCTGAAAAACTGTTTTTT
abundance: once; j_gene: TRBJ1-1; v_gene: TRBV19; d_gene: .; CDR3aa: CASMSRVMNTEAFF; CDR3nt: TGTGCCAGTATGAGCAGGGTTATGAACACTGAAGCTTTCTTT
abundance: .; j_gene: TRBJ2-3; v_gene: TRBV4-1; d_gene: .; CDR3aa: CASSQPGGNTDTQYF; CDR3nt: TGCGCCAGCAGCCAGCCTGGGGGGAACACAGATACGCAGTATTTT
abundance: .; j_gene: TRBJ2-7; v_gene: TRBV27; d_gene: TRBD1; CDR3aa: CASSLIGGQGTSYEQYF; CDR3nt: TGTGCCAGCAGTTTAATAGGGGGACAGGGGACCTCCTACGAGCAGTACTTC
abundance: .; j_gene: TRBJ1-2; v_gene: TRBV9; d_gene: .; CDR3aa: CASSVAQGDYGYTF; CDR3nt: TGTGCCAGCAGCGTAGCCCAGGGCGACTATGGCTACACCTTC
abundance: .; j_gene: TRBJ2-2; v_gene: TRBV7-8; d_gene: TRBD1; CDR3aa: CASSLFRLPGQGRPNTGELFF; CDR3nt: TGTGCCAGCAGCTTATTTAGGCTACCGGGACAGGGGCGACCGAACACCGGGGAGCTGTTTTTT
abundance: .; j_gene: TRBJ1-2; v_gene: TRBV10-3; d_gene: TRBD1; CDR3aa: CAMGTAPSYGYTF; CDR3nt: TGTGCCATGGGGACAGCCCCATCCTATGGCTACACCTTC
abundance: .; j_gene: TRBJ2-3; v_gene: TRBV19; d_gene: TRBD1; CDR3aa: CASSKYRQGALDTQYF; CDR3nt: TGTGCCAGTAGTAAATATCGACAGGGGGCCCTAGATACGCAGTATTTT
abundance: .; j_gene: TRBJ2-7; v_gene: TRBV5-8; d_gene: .; CDR3aa: CASSLQGPYEQYF; CDR3nt: TGTGCCAGCAGCTTACAGGGACCCTACGAGCAGTACTTC
abundance: .; j_gene: TRBJ2-2; v_gene: TRBV5-1; d_gene: TRBD2; CDR3aa: CASSLHRSSGSTGELFF; CDR3nt: TGCGCCAGCAGCTTGCATCGATCTAGCGGGAGCACCGGGGAGCTGTTTTTT
abundance: .; j_gene: TRBJ1-4; v_gene: TRBV19; d_gene: .; CDR3aa: CASKAGWATNEKLFF; CDR3nt: TGTGCCAGCAAAGCAGGGTGGGCAACTAATGAAAAACTGTTTTTT
abundance: .; j_gene: TRBJ2-5; v_gene: TRBV4-3; d_gene: TRBD1; CDR3aa: CASSPSTGGGETQYF; CDR3nt: TGCGCCAGCAGCCCCTCGACAGGGGGAGGGGAGACCCAGTACTTC